These 32 T cell receptor beta chains were all obtained from the same sample, sequenced in a study of T cells expressing NK-cell markers. TCRdb reprocessed the 5' RACE reads; each CDR3 protein has one entry and no DNA is given. Its clone listing holds 550,000 to 600,000 distinct CDR3 sequences. The sample consisted of blood T cells: a sorted CD56 or NKG2C T cell subset, CD4+ or CD8+ T cells, or bulk PBMC T cells (not recorded which). The source of these receptors is a man between 18 and 29 years old in good health.

The chain carries TRBV6-2 or TRBV6-3 and TRBJ2-1; TCRdb indicates TRBD2, and absent DNA this call remains unverified. The germline CDR1 and CDR2 sequences are MNHEY and SVGEGT. This CDR3 comprises 16 residues. CDR3 protein: CASSYSTPTNYNEQFF.

The rearrangement joins TRBV10-3 to TRBJ2-3; the TCRdb D gene call, TRBD1, has no DNA to confirm it. The CDR3 is 16 amino acids. CDR1 is ENHRY and CDR2 is SYGVKD in the germline V gene. The CDR3 protein is CAISERDSMFPDTQYF.

The chain employs TRBV24-1 and TRBJ2-1. The CDR3 spans 13 residues. Germline V lookup: CDR1 KGHDR, CDR2 SFDVKD. The CDR3 protein is CATPVEGVNEQFF.

The chain links TRBV29-1 to TRBJ2-1; the D call of TRBD2 rests on TCRdb alone, since no DNA is present to check it. From germline, CDR1 is SQVTM and CDR2 ANQGSEA. The CDR3 spans 14 residues. This chain's CDR3 is CSGDASGSYNEQFF.

CDR3 sequence reads: CASSLAPWGGLAESQETQYF. The chain is built from TRBV7-2 and TRBJ2-5; TCRdb reports TRBD2, a call that lacks DNA to check it against. Germline V gene lookup returns CDR1 SGHTA and CDR2 FQGNSA. This CDR3 has 20 amino acids.

This sequence joins TRBV3-1 and TRBJ2-1; there is no DNA to check the TCRdb D call of TRBD2. Germline CDR1 reads LGHDT; CDR2 reads YNNKEL (reference sequence). The CDR3 is made up of 14 amino acids. CDR3 in amino acids: CASSPTRTSGKEFF.

This chain links TRBV7-9 with TRBJ2-3; TCRdb's assignment of TRBD1 cannot be checked, as there is no DNA. Germline CDR1 and CDR2: SEHNR and FQNEAQ (reference sequence). This CDR3 is built from 15 residues. CDR3 sequence: CATAYPGRTTDTQYF.

This sequence joins TRBV11-1 and TRBJ2-1; TCRdb lists TRBD2, though no DNA is available to test this call. CDR3 size: 17 residues. The germline V gene encodes CDR1 SGHAT and CDR2 FQDESV (reference sequence). This chain's CDR3 is CASSLLLQRGLYNEQFF.

The V and J genes are TRBV7-2 and TRBJ2-7; TCRdb designates TRBD1, a call that cannot be tested without DNA. CDR3 length equals 15 residues. The germline gives CDR1 SGHTA, CDR2 FQGNSA. CDR3 residues: CASSLAPDRDYEQYF.

J is TRBJ2-5 and V is TRBV5-1; the TCRdb D gene call, TRBD1, has no DNA to confirm it. The CDR3 spans 14 residues. Looked up from germline, CDR1 is SGHRS and CDR2 is YFSETQ. CDR3 in amino acids: CASSPKGSQETQYF. Variable domain in full (rest from reference TRBV5-1 and TRBJ2-5): KAGVTQTPRYLIKTRGQQVTLSCSPISGHRSVSWYQQTPGQGLQFLFEYFSETQRNKGNFPGRFSGRQFSNSRSEMNVSTLELGDSALYLCASSPKGSQETQYFGPGTRLLVL.

The CDR3 loop reads CSARDQKEYKQYF. This chain links TRBV20-1 with TRBJ2-7. The CDR3 has 13 residues. CDR1 and CDR2 (germline): DFQATT, SNEGSKA (reference sequence).

The V call is TRBV24-1, the J call TRBJ2-5; the D call of TRBD1 rests on TCRdb alone, since no DNA is present to check it. Germline V CDR1 and CDR2: KGHDR, SFDVKD. The CDR3 totals 13 residues. CDR3 region: CAIGGAGKETQYF.

This sequence joins TRBV19 and TRBJ2-3; TCRdb picks TRBD1, but there is no DNA to check that call. The CDR3 covers 14 residues. Germline-derived CDR1 and CDR2 are LNHDA and SQIVND (reference sequence). The CDR3 reads CASIDRGHTDTQYF.

This chain links TRBV12-3 or TRBV12-4 with TRBJ2-7; TCRdb gives TRBD2 as the D gene, but with no DNA this cannot be confirmed. There are 14 residues in the CDR3. CDR3 sequence: CATASSGSSYEQYF.

The chain couples TRBV12-3 or TRBV12-4 to TRBJ2-1; with no DNA, the TCRdb D assignment of TRBD2 cannot be verified. This CDR3 is 15 amino acids long. This chain's CDR3 is CASSLSGRAKHEQFF.

The V and J genes are TRBV12-3 or TRBV12-4 and TRBJ2-3. This CDR3 region has 12 residues. This CDR3 is CASRGNPDTQYF.

The rearrangement uses TRBV7-9 and TRBJ1-3. The CDR3 is 14 amino acids. Germline V CDR1 and CDR2: SEHNR, FQNEAQ (reference sequence). CDR3 amino acids: CASSLGTYGNTIYF.

V gene TRBV7-3 combines with J gene TRBJ2-1; lacking DNA, the TRBD2 call made by TCRdb goes unchecked. This CDR3 has 17 residues. Germline V gives CDR1 SGHTA, CDR2 FQGTGA. CDR3 region: CASSTALAGGPFNEQFF.

V is TRBV6-2 or TRBV6-3 and J is TRBJ1-5; no DNA is available, so the TRBD1 call from TCRdb remains unchecked. The germline V gene encodes CDR1 MNHEY and CDR2 SVGEGT. This CDR3 has 12 amino acids. This chain's CDR3 is CASSRTEQPQHF.

This sequence joins TRBV20-1 and TRBJ2-3; the D call of TRBD2 rests on TCRdb alone, since no DNA is present to check it. The germline V gene encodes CDR1 DFQATT and CDR2 SNEGSKA (reference sequence). The CDR3 has 15 residues. The CDR3 here is CSASKLAEITDTQYF.

V and J are TRBV28 and TRBJ2-2; lacking DNA, the TRBD2 call made by TCRdb goes unchecked. Germline V lookup: CDR1 MDHEN, CDR2 SYDVKM. The CDR3 runs 18 residues. The CDR3 reads CASKRAGGPRVSSGELFF.

The gene calls are TRBV25-1 and TRBJ1-5. The CDR3 has 12 residues. In germline, CDR1 is MGHDK, CDR2 SYGVNS. This CDR3 is CASSDQGPPQHF.

V and J are TRBV7-2 and TRBJ2-2; TCRdb designates TRBD1, a call that cannot be tested without DNA. The CDR3 spans 14 residues. The germline V gene has CDR1 SGHTA and CDR2 FQGNSA. CDR3 protein: CASSRRGGPGELFF. The full variable domain, completed using reference TRBV7-2 and TRBJ2-2, is GAGVSQSPSNKVTEKGKDVELRCDPISGHTALYWYRQSLGQGLEFLIYFQGNSAPDKSGLPSDRFSAERTGGSVSTLTIQRTQQEDSAVYLCASSRRGGPGELFFGEGSRLTVL.

The chain recombines TRBV15 with TRBJ2-7; the TRBD1 assignment by TCRdb is unverifiable without DNA. This CDR3 has 15 amino acids. The germline gives CDR1 LNHNV, CDR2 YYDKDF (reference sequence). CDR3 loop: CATSREQGQANEQYF.

The gene calls are TRBV20-1 and TRBJ2-3; TCRdb names TRBD2, which stays unverified in the absence of DNA. CDR1 is DFQATT, CDR2 SNEGSKA, per germline (reference sequence). The CDR3 has 20 amino acids. Here the CDR3 reads CSARSSSPSGSQGSTDTQYF.

This rearrangement joins TRBV18 to TRBJ2-7; with no DNA, the TCRdb D assignment of TRBD2 cannot be verified. The germline V gene has CDR1 KGHSH and CDR2 LQKENI. This CDR3 spans 14 amino acids. CDR3: CASSRDGPTYEQYF. Full variable domain (rest looked up from reference TRBV18 and TRBJ2-7): NAGVMQNPRHLVRRRGQEARLRCSPMKGHSHVYWYRQLPEEGLKFMVYLQKENIIDESGMPKERFSAEFPKEGPSILRIQQVVRGDSAAYFCASSRDGPTYEQYFGPGTRLTVT.

The chain uses TRBV7-2 and TRBJ2-5; TCRdb selects TRBD2, and the lack of DNA leaves this call unchecked. The CDR3 length is 17 residues. Germline loops: CDR1 SGHTA, CDR2 FQGNSA. The CDR3 sequence: CASSLGTIAGIGETQYF.

CDR3 loop: CATSRGFDTQYF. V gene TRBV24-1 combines with J gene TRBJ2-3; TCRdb outputs TRBD2, but without DNA this stays unchecked. Germline assignment: CDR1 KGHDR and CDR2 SFDVKD. The CDR3 is made up of 12 amino acids.

The genes are TRBV24-1 and TRBJ1-1; checking the TCRdb D call of TRBD1 is not possible without DNA. The CDR3 is 11 residues long. Germline-derived CDR1 and CDR2 are KGHDR and SFDVKD. CDR3: CATSRDTEAFF.

The chain couples TRBV12-3 or TRBV12-4 to TRBJ1-4. The CDR3 is made up of 14 amino acids. CDR3 amino acids: CASSFDSSGEKLFF.

The gene calls are TRBV3-1 and TRBJ2-3; the D call from TCRdb, TRBD2, cannot be confirmed without DNA. CDR3 length: 17 residues. Germline V lookup: CDR1 LGHDT, CDR2 YNNKEL (reference sequence). The CDR3 spells CASSRNPGLAPADTQYF.

This chain uses TRBV5-4 with TRBJ2-1. Germline values: CDR1 SGHNT, CDR2 YYREEE (reference sequence). CDR3 length: 14 amino acids. The chain's CDR3 is CASRNVRAKNEQFF. Looking up the rest from reference TRBV5-4 and TRBJ2-1 gives the full variable domain: ETGVTQSPTHLIKTRGQQVTLRCSSQSGHNTVSWYQQALGQGPQFIFQYYREEENGRGNFPPRFSGLQFPNYSSELNVNALELDDSALYLCASRNVRAKNEQFFGPGTRLTVL.